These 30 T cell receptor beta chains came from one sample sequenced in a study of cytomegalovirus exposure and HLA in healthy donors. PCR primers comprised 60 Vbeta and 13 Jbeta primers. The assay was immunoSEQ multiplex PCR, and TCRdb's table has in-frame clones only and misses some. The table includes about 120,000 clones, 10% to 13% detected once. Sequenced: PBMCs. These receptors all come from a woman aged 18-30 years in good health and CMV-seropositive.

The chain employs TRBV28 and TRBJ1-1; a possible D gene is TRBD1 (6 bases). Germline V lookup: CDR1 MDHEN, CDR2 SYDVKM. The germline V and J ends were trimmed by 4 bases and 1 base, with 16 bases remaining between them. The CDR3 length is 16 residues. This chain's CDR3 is CASSSPGGAENTEAFF. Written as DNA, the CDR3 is TGTGCCAGCAGTTCCCCCGGGGGGGCAGAGAACACTGAAGCTTTCTTT.

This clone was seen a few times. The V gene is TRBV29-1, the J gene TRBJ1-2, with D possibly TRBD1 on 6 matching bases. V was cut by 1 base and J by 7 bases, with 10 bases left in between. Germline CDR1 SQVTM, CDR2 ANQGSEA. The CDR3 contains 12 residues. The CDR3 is CSVEGWGPGYTF. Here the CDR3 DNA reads TGCAGCGTTGAAGGATGGGGGCCTGGCTACACCTTC.

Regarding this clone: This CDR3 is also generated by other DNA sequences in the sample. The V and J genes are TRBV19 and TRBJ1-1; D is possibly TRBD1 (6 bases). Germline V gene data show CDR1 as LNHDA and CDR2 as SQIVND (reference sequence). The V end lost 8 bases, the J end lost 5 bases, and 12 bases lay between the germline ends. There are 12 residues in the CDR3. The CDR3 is CASSHRETEAFF. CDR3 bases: TGTGCCAGTTCCCACAGGGAAACTGAAGCTTTCTTT.

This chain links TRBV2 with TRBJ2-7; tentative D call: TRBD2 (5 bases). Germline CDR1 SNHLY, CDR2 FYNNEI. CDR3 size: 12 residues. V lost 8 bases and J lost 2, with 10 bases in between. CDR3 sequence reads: CASEGETYEQYF. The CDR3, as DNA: TGTGCCAGCGAGGGTGAGACCTACGAGCAGTACTTC.

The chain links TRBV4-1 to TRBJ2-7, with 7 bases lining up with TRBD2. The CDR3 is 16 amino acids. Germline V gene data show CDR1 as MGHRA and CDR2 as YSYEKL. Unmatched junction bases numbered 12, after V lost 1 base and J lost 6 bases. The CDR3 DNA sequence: TGCGCCAGCAGCCAAGGAGCCGGGACTACCATTCTCGAGCAGTACTTC. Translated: CASSQGAGTTILEQYF.

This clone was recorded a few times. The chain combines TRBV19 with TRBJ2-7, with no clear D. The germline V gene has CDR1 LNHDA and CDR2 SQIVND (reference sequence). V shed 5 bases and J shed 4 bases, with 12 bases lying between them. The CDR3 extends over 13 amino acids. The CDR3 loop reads CASSFGDGYEQYF. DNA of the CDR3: TGTGCCAGTAGTTTCGGAGACGGGTACGAGCAGTACTTC.

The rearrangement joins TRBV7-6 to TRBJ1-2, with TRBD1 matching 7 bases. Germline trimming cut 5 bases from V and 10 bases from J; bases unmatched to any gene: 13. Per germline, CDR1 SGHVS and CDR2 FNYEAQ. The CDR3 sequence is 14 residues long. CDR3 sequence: CASSELTGWGDYTF. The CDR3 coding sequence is TGTGCCAGCAGCGAATTGACAGGGTGGGGCGACTACACCTTC.

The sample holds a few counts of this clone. The CDR3 nucleotides read TGTGCCAGCTCTTCAGGGACAGGGACTAACTATGGCTACACCTTC. Encoded protein: CASSSGTGTNYGYTF. The rearrangement links TRBV18 to TRBJ1-2; 9 nucleotides agree with TRBD1. This CDR3 is 15 amino acids long. V was pared by 6 bases and J by 0 bases, with 5 bases of the junction left unmatched. CDR1 and CDR2 from the germline V gene are KGHSH and LQKENI.

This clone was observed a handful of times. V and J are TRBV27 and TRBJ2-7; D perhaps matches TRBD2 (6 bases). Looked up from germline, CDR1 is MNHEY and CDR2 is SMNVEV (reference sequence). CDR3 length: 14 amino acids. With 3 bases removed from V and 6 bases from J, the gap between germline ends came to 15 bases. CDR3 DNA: TGTGCCAGCAGTTTCGGGGACTCTCGCTCCGAGCAGTACTTC. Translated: CASSFGDSRSEQYF.

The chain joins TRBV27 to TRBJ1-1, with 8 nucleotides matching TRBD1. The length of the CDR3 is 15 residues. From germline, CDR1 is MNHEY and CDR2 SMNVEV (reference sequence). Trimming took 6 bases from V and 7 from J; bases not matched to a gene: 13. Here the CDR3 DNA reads TGTGCCAGCAGCCGCCTTGTGACAGGGGAAATTGAAGCTTTCTTT. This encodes CASSRLVTGEIEAFF.

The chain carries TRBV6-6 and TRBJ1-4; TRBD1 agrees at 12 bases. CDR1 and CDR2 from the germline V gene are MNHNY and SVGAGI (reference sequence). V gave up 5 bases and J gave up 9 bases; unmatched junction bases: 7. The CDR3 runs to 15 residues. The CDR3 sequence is CASSQTGTGGQKLFF. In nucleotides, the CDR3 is TGTGCCAGCAGTCAAACCGGGACAGGGGGCCAAAAACTGTTTTTT.

CDR3 in amino acids: CASSDRPGTGVMVEAFF. The CDR3, as DNA: TGTGCCAGCAGTGACCGTCCCGGGACAGGGGTAATGGTTGAAGCTTTCTTT. The chain carries TRBV6-1 and TRBJ1-1; 10 nucleotides agree with TRBD1. This CDR3 is built from 17 residues. Germline assignment: CDR1 MNHNS and CDR2 SASEGT. Trimming at V came to 3 bases and at J to 7 bases, leaving 14 bases not matched to a gene.

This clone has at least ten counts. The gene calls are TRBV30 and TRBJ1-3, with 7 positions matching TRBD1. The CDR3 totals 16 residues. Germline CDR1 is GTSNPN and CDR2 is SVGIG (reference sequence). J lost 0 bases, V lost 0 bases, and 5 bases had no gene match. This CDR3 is CAWSVEGAPSGNTIYF. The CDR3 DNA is TGTGCCTGGAGTGTAGAGGGGGCTCCCTCTGGAAACACCATATATTTT.

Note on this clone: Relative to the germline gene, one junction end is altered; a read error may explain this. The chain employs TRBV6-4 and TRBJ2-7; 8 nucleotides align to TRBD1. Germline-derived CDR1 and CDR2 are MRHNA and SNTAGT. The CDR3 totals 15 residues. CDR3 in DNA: TGTACCAGCAGTGCCCTTCGACAGGGGTTATACGAGCAGTACTTC. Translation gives CTSSALRQGLYEQYF.

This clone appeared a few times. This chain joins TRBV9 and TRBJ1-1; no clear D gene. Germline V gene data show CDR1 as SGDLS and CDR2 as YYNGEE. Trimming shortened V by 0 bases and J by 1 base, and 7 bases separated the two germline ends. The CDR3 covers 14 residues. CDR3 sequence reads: CASSVALWNTEAFF. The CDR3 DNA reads TGTGCCAGCAGCGTAGCTCTTTGGAACACTGAAGCTTTCTTT.

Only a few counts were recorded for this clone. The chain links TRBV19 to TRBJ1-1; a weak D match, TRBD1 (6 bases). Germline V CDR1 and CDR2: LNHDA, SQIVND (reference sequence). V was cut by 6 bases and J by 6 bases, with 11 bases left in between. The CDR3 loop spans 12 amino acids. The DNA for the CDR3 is TGTGCCAGTAGCTACAGGGCTGCTGAAGCTTTCTTT. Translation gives CASSYRAAEAFF.

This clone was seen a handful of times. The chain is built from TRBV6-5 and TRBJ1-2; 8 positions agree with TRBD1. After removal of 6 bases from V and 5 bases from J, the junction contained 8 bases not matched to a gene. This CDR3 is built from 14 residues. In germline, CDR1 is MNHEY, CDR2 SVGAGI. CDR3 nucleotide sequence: TGTGCCAGCAGAAAAGGACAGGGCGGGTATGGCTACACCTTC. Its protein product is CASRKGQGGYGYTF.

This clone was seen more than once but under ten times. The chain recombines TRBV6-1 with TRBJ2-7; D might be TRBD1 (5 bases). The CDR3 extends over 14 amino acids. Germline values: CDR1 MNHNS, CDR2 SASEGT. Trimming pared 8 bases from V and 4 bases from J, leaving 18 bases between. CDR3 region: CASAFAGIVYEQYF. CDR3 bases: TGTGCCAGCGCTTTCGCAGGGATAGTGTACGAGCAGTACTTC.

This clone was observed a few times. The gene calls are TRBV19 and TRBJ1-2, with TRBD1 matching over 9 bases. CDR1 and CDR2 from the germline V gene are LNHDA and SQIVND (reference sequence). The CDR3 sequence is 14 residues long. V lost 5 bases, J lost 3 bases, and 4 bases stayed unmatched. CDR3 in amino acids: CASSPTGGYYGYTF. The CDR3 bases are TGTGCCAGTAGTCCGACAGGGGGGTACTATGGCTACACCTTC.

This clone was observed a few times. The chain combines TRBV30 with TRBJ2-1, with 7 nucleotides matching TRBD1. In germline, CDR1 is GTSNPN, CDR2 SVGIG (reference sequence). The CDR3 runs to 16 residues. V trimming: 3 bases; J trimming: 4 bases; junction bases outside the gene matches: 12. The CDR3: CAWRGMGSGGYNEQFF. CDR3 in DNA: TGTGCCTGGAGAGGTATGGGTTCAGGGGGTTACAATGAGCAGTTCTTC.

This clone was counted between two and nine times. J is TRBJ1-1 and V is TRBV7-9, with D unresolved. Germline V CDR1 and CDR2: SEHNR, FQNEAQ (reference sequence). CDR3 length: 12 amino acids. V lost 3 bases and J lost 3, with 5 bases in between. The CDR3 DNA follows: TGTGCCAGCAGCTTTCAGTACACTGAAGCTTTCTTT. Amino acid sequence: CASSFQYTEAFF. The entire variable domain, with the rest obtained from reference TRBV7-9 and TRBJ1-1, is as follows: DTGVSQNPRHKITKRGQNVTFRCDPISEHNRLYWYRQTLGQGPEFLTYFQNEAQLEKSRLLSDRFSAERPKGSFSTLEIQRTEQGDSAMYLCASSFQYTEAFFGQGTRLTVV.

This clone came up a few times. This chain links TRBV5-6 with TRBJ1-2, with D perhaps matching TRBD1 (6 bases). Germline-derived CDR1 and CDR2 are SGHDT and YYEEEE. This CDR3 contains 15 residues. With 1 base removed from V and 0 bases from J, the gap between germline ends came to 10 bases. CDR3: CASSLIGGANYGYTF. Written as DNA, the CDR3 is TGTGCCAGCAGCTTGATAGGGGGAGCTAACTATGGCTACACCTTC.

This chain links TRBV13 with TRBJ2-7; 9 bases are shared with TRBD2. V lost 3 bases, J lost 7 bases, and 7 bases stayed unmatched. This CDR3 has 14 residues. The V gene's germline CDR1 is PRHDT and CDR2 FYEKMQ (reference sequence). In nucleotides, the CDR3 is TGTGCCAGCAGCTTTAGCGGGAGCCCCGGGGAGCAGTACTTC. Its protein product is CASSFSGSPGEQYF.

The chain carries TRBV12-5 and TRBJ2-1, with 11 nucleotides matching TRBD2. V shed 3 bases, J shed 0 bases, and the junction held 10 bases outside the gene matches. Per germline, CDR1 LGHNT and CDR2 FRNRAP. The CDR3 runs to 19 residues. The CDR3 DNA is TGTGCTAGTGGTTTTTACCCTAGCGGGAGGTGGAGCTCCTACAATGAGCAGTTCTTC. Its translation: CASGFYPSGRWSSYNEQFF.

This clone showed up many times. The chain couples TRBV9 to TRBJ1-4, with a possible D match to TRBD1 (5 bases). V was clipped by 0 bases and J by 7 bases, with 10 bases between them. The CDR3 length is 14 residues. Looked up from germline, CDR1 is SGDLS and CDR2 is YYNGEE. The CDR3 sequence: CASSVDGGTEKLFF. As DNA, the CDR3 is TGTGCCAGCAGCGTAGACGGGGGGACTGAAAAACTGTTTTTT.

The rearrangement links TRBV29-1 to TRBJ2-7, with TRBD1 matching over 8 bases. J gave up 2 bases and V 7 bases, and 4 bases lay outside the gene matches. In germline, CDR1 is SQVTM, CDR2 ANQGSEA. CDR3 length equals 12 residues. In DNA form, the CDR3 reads TGCAGCGCAGGACAGGGAACCTACGAGCAGTACTTC. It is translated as CSAGQGTYEQYF.

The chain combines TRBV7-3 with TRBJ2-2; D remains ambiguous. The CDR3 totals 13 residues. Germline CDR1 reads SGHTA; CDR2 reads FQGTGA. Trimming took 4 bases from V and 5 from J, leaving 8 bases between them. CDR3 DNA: TGTGCCAGCAGCTCCCAGGTTACCGGGGAGCTGTTTTTT. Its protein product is CASSSQVTGELFF.

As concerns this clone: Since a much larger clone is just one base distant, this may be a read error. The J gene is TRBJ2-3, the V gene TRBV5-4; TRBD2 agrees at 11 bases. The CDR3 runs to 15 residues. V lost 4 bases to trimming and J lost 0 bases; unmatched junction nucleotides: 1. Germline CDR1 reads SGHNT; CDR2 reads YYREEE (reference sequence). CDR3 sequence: CASSRTSGSTDTQYF. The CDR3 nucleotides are TGTGCCAGCAGCCGGACTAGCGGGAGCACAGATACGCAGTATTTT.

Written as DNA, the CDR3 is TGTGCCAGGGGAGGTGCGGGAGGTCGGCAGACCCAGTACTTC. Encoded protein: CARGGAGGRQTQYF. The chain recombines TRBV6-1 with TRBJ2-5; TRBD2 agrees at 8 bases. With 9 bases clipped from V and 6 bases from J, the junction kept 12 bases outside the gene matches. The germline gives CDR1 MNHNS, CDR2 SASEGT. The CDR3 totals 14 residues.

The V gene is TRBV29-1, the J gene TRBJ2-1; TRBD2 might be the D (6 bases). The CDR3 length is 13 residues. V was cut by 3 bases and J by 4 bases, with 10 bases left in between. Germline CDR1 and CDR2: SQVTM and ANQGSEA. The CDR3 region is CSVEGLIYNEQFF. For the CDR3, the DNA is TGCAGCGTTGAGGGACTGATTTACAATGAGCAGTTCTTC.